The next 6 T cell receptor beta chains were all read from a single sample in a study of T cells in Graves' hyperthyroidism and ophthalmopathy. Amplified regions were TCR beta CDR3 sequences from RNA transcripts. The HTBI primer set drove a first-round RT-PCR of the TCR CDR3. MiXCR, applied by TCRdb to the multiplex PCR reads, yields one record per CDR3 protein. This table holds 500,000 to 750,000 distinct CDR3 sequences, around 14% found once. What was sequenced was blood. These receptor sequences come from a woman between 18 and 29 years old with Graves' ophthalmopathy.

This clonotype was detected only a few times. The V call is TRBV18, the J call TRBJ2-1; 10 bases match TRBD2. The junction had 4 bases not matched to a gene; V was cut back by 0 bases and J by 8 bases. The CDR3 spans 15 residues. Germline lookup yields CDR1 KGHSH and CDR2 LQKENI. The CDR3, as DNA: TGTGCCAGCTCACCACCGGTTCTAGCGGGGGATGAGCAGTTCTTC. Translated: CASSPPVLAGDEQFF.

This clonotype was seen many times. The rearrangement uses TRBV30 and TRBJ2-7; 8 nucleotides match TRBD1. V shed 5 bases and J 2 bases; nucleotides not matched to a gene: 5. CDR1 and CDR2 (germline): GTSNPN, SVGIG (reference sequence). This CDR3 has 13 amino acids. CDR3 in DNA: TGTGCCTGGGGGACAGGTATAACCTACGAGCAGTACTTC. It yields the protein CAWGTGITYEQYF. The variable domain in full, completed from reference TRBV30 and TRBJ2-7, reads SQTIHQWPATLVQPVGSPLSLECTVEGTSNPNLYWYRQAAGRGLQLLFYSVGIGQISSEVPQNLSASRPQDRQFILSSKKLLLSDSGFYLCAWGTGITYEQYFGPGTRLTVT.

This clonotype has at least ten counts. The V call is TRBV9, the J call TRBJ2-7, with TRBD2 identical over 12 bases. The CDR3 loop spans 15 amino acids. Germline V gene sequence: CDR1 SGDLS, CDR2 YYNGEE. After removal of 0 bases from V and 6 bases from J, the junction contained 4 bases not matched to a gene. The CDR3 protein is CASSVDGTSGFEQYF. CDR3 nucleotides: TGTGCCAGCAGCGTAGACGGGACTAGCGGGTTCGAGCAGTACTTC.

The chain is built from TRBV4-2 and TRBJ1-1; D might be TRBD1 (5 bases). V was cut by 0 bases and J by 1 base, with 15 bases left in between. CDR1 is LGHNA, CDR2 YNFKEQ, per germline. CDR3 length: 17 residues. This chain's CDR3 is CASSQDVADRGNTEAFF. The DNA for the CDR3 is TGTGCCAGCAGCCAAGATGTGGCCGACAGAGGGAACACTGAAGCTTTCTTT.

This clonotype was seen a handful of times. The chain employs TRBV29-1 and TRBJ2-4; maybe TRBD2 (5 bases). The germline V gene encodes CDR1 SQVTM and CDR2 ANQGSEA. The CDR3 runs 12 residues. Between the trimmed V and J ends, which lost 7 bases and 6 bases, there was a span of 13 bases. CDR3 DNA sequence: TGCAGCGCAGGTGAAGGGAGAAACATTCAGTACTTC. As protein: CSAGEGRNIQYF.

This clonotype was seen a handful of times. The chain links TRBV7-8 to TRBJ2-2; D is possibly TRBD2 (6 bases). CDR1 and CDR2 from the germline V gene are SGHVS and FQNEAQ. V shed 1 base and J shed 2 bases, with 11 bases lying between them. The CDR3 totals 16 residues. As DNA, the CDR3 is TGTGCCAGCAGCTTAGTAGGCGGGGCAAACACCGGGGAGCTGTTTTTT. It encodes CASSLVGGANTGELFF.